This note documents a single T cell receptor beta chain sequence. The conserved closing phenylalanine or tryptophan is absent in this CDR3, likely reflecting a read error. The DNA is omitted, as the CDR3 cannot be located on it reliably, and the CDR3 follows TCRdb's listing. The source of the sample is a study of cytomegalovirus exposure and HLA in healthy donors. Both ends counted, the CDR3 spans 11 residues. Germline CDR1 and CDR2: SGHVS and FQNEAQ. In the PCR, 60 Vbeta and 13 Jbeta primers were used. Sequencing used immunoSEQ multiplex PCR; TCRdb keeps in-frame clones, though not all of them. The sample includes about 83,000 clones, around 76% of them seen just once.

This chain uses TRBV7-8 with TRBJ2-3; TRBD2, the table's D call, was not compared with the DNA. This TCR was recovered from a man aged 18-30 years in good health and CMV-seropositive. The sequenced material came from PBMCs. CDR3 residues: CASGSGSSGST.